This T cell receptor beta chain was found in a study of T cell changes during pregnancy in multiple sclerosis (dated by TCRdb to the late 2010s). With regard to the full study: Changes in the T cell repertoire over the course of pregnancy were examined in this study in women with multiple sclerosis.

This clone was counted a few times. The antigen this receptor binds is unknown. Base qualities are not recorded, but no much larger clone differs from it by a single base. The library was obtained by the immunoSEQ multiplex PCR assay. TCRdb retrieved this table from immuneACCESS and kept in-frame rearrangements only. Not all clones are present; in checked studies, unresolved V genes account for under half, and no reason is known for the remainder. This sample gives about 100,000 clones in total; 80% to 95% of them show up just once. The ten largest clones capture less than 2.5% of the sample. There are 14 amino acids in the CDR3, from cysteine to phenylalanine inclusive. Just the 42-base CDR3 DNA is kept, in frame starting at base 1. The junction shows trimming of 5 bases on V and 10 bases on J, and the gene matches do not reach 4 bases of it. The CDR1 and CDR2 encoded by the germline V gene (reference sequence) are MNHEY and SMNVEV.

The sequence was collected from a female donor with multiple sclerosis, enrolled in a pregnancy study. In this chain, TRBV27 is recombined with TRBJ1-6, and 11 bases in between align with TRBD1. The sample in question was peripheral blood, obtained after pregnancy. The nucleotide sequence reads as follows: TGTGCCAGCAGTCTGGGACAGGGGGGCTCACCCCTCCACTTT. Translation gives CASSLGQGGSPLHF.